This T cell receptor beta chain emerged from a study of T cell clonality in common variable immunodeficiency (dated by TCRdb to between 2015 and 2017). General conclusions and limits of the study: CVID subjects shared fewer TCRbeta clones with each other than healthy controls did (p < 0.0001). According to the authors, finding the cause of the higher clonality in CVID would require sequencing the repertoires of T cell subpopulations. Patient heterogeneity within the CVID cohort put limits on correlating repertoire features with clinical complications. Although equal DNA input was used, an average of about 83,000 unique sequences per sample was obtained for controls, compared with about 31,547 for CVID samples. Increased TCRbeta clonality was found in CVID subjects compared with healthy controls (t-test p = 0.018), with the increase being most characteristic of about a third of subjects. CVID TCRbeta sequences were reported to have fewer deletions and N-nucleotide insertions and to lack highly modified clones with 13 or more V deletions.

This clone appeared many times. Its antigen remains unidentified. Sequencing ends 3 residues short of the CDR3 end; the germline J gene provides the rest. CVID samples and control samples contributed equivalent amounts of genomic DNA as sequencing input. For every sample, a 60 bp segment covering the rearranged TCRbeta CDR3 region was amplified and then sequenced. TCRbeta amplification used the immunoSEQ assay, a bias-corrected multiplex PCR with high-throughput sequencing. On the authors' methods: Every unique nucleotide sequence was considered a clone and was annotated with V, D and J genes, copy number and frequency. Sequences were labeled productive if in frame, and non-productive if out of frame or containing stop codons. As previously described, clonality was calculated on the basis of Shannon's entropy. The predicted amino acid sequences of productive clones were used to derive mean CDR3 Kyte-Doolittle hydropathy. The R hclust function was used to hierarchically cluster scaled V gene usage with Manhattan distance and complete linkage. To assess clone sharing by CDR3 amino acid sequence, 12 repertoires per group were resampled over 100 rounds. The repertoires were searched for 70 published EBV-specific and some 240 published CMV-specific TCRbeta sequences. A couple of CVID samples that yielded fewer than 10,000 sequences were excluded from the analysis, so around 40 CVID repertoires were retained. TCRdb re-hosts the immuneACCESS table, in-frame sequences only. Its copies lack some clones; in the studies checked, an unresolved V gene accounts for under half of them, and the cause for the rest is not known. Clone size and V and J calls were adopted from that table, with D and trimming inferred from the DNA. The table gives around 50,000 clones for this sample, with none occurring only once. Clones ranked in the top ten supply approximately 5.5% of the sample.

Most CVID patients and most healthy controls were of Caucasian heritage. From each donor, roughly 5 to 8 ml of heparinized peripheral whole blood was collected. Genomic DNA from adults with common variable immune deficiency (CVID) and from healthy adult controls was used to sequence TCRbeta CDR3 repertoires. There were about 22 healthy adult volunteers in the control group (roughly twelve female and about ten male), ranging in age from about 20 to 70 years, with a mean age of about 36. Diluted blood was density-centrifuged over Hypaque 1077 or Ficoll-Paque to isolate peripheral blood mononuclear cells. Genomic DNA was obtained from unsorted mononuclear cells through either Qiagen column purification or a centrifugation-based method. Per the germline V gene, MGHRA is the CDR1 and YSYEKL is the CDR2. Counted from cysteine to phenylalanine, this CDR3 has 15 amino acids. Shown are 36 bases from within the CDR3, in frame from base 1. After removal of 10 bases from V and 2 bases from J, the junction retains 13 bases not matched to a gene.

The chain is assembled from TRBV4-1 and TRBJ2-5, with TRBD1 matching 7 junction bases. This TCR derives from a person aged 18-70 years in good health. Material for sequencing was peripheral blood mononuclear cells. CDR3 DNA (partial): TGCGCCACCTCTGGGTGGGCCAGGGGGCAAGAGACC. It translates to CATSGWARGQET. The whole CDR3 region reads CATSGWARGQETQYF.